The clone carrying this T cell receptor beta chain showed up just a few times. Its antigen is not identified. The protocol was immunoSEQ multiplex PCR, while the TCRdb copy is restricted to in-frame clones and leaves out a portion. The sample shows 100,000 to 150,000 clones, about 81% of them seen only once. Time point defined: blood 2 weeks post-SBRT. Treatment meaning: 15 Gy SBRT to primary tumor, nephrectomy 4 weeks later. This entry comes from a study of radiation and T cells in renal cell carcinoma. About the study: Nephrectomy followed 15 Gy stereotactic body radiation by 4 weeks.

The study's findings and limits: Baseline intratumoral clonotype presence is unknown without pretreatment biopsies.

The sample was blood, taken from a patient whose treatment included radiotherapy and nephrectomy. The clonotype was recovered from a woman aged 55-75 years with renal cell carcinoma.

This CDR3 reads CASSSPNEQFF. The CDR3 nucleotides read TGTGCCAGCAGTTCGCCGAATGAGCAGTTCTTC. The V call is TRBV6-5, the J call TRBJ2-1; the D is unclear. The CDR3 has 11 amino acids. V lost 4 bases to trimming and J lost 7 bases, with 5 bases between them. Germline V gives CDR1 MNHEY, CDR2 SVGAGI.